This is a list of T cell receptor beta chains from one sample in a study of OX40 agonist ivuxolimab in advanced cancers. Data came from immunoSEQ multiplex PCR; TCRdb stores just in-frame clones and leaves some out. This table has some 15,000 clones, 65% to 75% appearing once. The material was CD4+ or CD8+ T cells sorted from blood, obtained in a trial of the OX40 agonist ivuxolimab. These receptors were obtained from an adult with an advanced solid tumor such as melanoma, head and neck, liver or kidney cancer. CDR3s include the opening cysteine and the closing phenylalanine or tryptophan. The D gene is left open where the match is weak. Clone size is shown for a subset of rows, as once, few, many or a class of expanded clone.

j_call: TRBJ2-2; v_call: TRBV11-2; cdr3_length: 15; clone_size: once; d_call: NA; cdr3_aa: CASSPLGTPSGELFF; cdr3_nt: TGTGCCAGCAGCCCGCTCGGGACTCCCTCCGGGGAGCTGTTTTTT
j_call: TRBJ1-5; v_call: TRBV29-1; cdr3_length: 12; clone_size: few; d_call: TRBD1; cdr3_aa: CSAADRGQPQHF; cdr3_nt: TGCAGCGCCGCGGACAGGGGTCAGCCCCAGCATTTT
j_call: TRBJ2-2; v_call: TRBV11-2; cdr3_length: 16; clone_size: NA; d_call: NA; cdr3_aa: CASSPRTSSNTGELFF; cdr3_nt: TGTGCCAGCAGCCCGCGGACTTCCTCGAACACCGGGGAGCTGTTTTTT
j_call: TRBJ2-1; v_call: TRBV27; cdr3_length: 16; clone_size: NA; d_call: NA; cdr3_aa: CASSLYAGRTYNEQFF; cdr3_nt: TGTGCCAGCAGTTTATACGCGGGCCGTACCTACAATGAGCAGTTCTTC
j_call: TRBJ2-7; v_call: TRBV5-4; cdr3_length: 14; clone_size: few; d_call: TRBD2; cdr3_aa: CASSFGTSVYEQYF; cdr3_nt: TGTGCCAGCAGCTTCGGGACTAGCGTTTACGAGCAGTACTTC
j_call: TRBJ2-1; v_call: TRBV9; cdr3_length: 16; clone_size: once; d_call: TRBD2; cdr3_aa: CASSARTSGVYNEQFF; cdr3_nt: TGTGCCAGCAGCGCCCGGACTAGCGGAGTCTACAATGAGCAGTTCTTC
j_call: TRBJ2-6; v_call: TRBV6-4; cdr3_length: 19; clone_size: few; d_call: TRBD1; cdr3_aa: CASSDQGTGGSSGANVLTF; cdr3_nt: TGTGCCAGCAGTGATCAGGGGACAGGGGGCTCCTCTGGGGCCAACGTCCTGACTTTC
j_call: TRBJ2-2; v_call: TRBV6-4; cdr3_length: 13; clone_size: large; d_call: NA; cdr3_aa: CASSDSGTGELFF; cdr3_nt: TGTGCCAGCAGTGACTCGGGCACCGGGGAGCTGTTTTTT
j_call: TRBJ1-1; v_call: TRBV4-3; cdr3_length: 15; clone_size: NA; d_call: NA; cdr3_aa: CASSQDGRGNTEAFF; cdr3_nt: TGCGCCAGCAGCCAAGATGGGAGGGGGAACACTGAAGCTTTCTTT
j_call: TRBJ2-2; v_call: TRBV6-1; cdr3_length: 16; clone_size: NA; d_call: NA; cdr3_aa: CASSDEETIHTGELFF; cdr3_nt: TGTGCCAGCAGTGACGAGGAAACCATACACACCGGGGAGCTGTTTTTT